This TCR beta chain was found in a study of T cells after yellow fever vaccination. Turning to the study itself: With SMART-Seq v4 Ultra Low Input, the fractions containing low cell numbers were prepared.

This clonotype was counted only a few times. Whole-study findings and limits: Peaking faster, on day 5 versus 15, the secondary response was nonetheless weaker.

TCRdb ran MiXCR on the 5' RACE reads and lists one entry per CDR3 protein. This sample yields over 65,000 distinct CDR3 sequences, of which about 14% are seen a single time; about 26% belongs to the top ten. The sequence was collected from a man between 18 and 29 years old who received the YFV17D yellow fever vaccine. The sample here was CD8+ T cells not binding an NS4B(214-222) dextramer, sorted from PBMCs, taken less than 25 days after the first yellow fever vaccination.

CDR3 DNA: TGTGCCAGCAGTGGTTTAGGGGGGAATCAGCCCCAGCATTTT. It yields the protein CASSGLGGNQPQHF. The rearrangement joins TRBV2 to TRBJ1-5; D is perhaps TRBD1 (6 bases). The V gene lost 4 bases and the J gene lost 4 bases, with 11 bases spanning the gap. The CDR3 covers 14 residues. Germline CDR1 and CDR2: SNHLY and FYNNEI.